This T cell receptor (beta chain) appears in the sequencing data of a study of shared clonotypes between healthy human individuals. Terminally differentiated effector memory CD45RA+ cells were left out of the naive CD8 fraction, which was CD45RO-negative and positively selected for CCR7. The table came from immunoSEQ multiplex PCR; TCRdb's copy has only in-frame clones and leaves some out. The table includes about 2,100,000 clones, roughly 91% detected once. Germline V gene lookup returns CDR1 SGHTA and CDR2 FQGTGA. The CDR3 has 16 residues. The ends lost 3 bases at V and 3 bases at J; junction bases unmatched: 8.

This receptor was obtained from a young man in good health. Some clones in this sample may be carry-over from other donors' samples. Specimen: naive CD8+ T cells from PBMCs. The V call is TRBV7-3, the J call TRBJ2-1, with 7 bases aligning to TRBD2. The CDR3 DNA follows: TGTGCCAGCAGCTTCGGGCCCAAGCGGGGCTACAATGAGCAGTTCTTC. Amino acid sequence: CASSFGPKRGYNEQFF. Combining the CDR3 with reference TRBV7-3 and TRBJ2-1 gives the whole variable domain GAGVSQTPSNKVTEKGKYVELRCDPISGHTALYWYRQSLGQGPEFLIYFQGTGAADDSGLPNDRFFAVRPEGSVSTLKIQRTERGDSAVYLCASSFGPKRGYNEQFFGPGTRLTVL.